The rows below give T cell receptor beta chains drawn from one sample of a study of control samples from healthy donors and cancer patients. Libraries were prepared by immunoSEQ multiplex PCR; TCRdb keeps only in-frame clonotypes and omits some of them. The sample consists of 60,000 to 85,000 clones, roughly 92% of them appearing once. Sequencing was performed on blood. The source of these receptors is an older woman in good health. Both conserved end residues are part of each CDR3. The order of the fields is clone size, V gene, J gene, D gene, CDR3 protein, CDR3 DNA. D genes are given only for firm matches. A row's size may be missing; if present it is once, few, many or a size class.

.	TRBV7-9	TRBJ2-5	TRBD2	CASSLALMTSGRPGETQYF	TGTGCCAGCAGCTTAGCGCTTATGACTAGCGGGAGGCCGGGGGAGACCCAGTACTTC
.	TRBV28	TRBJ1-4	TRBD1	CASRPGQATNEKLFF	TGTGCCAGCAGGCCCGGACAGGCAACTAATGAAAAACTGTTTTTT
once	TRBV4-1	TRBJ1-2	.	CASSPDRWGPPTNYGYTF	TGCGCCAGCAGCCCCGACCGATGGGGGCCACCTACGAACTATGGCTACACCTTC
.	TRBV27	TRBJ1-2	TRBD1	CASHLPTGNYGYTF	TGTGCCAGTCATCTCCCGACAGGGAACTATGGCTACACCTTC
.	TRBV3-1/TRBV3-2	TRBJ1-3	.	CASSHPLGDTIYF	TGTGCCAGCAGCCATCCACTCGGGGACACCATATATTTT
once	TRBV9	TRBJ2-6	.	CASLPGPTSGANVLTF	TGTGCCAGCCTACCAGGGCCCACTTCTGGGGCCAACGTCCTGACTTTC
.	TRBV6-1	TRBJ2-3	.	CASSDGGTGLGDTQYF	TGTGCCAGCAGTGACGGCGGGACTGGTCTAGGAGATACGCAGTATTTT
.	TRBV3-1/TRBV3-2	TRBJ2-2	.	CASSSWGADTGELFF	TGTGCCAGCAGCAGTTGGGGGGCAGACACCGGGGAGCTGTTTTTT
.	TRBV4-1	TRBJ2-7	.	CASSQGPSETYEQYF	TGCGCCAGCAGCCAAGGCCCATCGGAGACCTACGAGCAGTACTTC
once	TRBV19	TRBJ1-5	TRBD1	CASSIARQGPSNQPQHF	TGTGCCAGTAGTATAGCCCGACAGGGCCCGAGCAATCAGCCCCAGCATTTT
.	TRBV5-1	TRBJ2-1	TRBD2	CASREGLAVLYNEQFF	TGCGCCAGCAGAGAGGGACTAGCGGTTCTCTACAATGAGCAGTTCTTC
.	TRBV7-3	TRBJ2-5	TRBD2	CASSLTSGSPGETQYF	TGTGCCAGCAGCTTGACTAGCGGGAGTCCCGGTGAGACCCAGTACTTC
.	TRBV11-2	TRBJ1-1	.	CASSEGWRNTEAFF	TGTGCCAGCAGCGAGGGTTGGAGGAACACTGAAGCTTTCTTT
.	TRBV7-2	TRBJ2-5	.	CASSIQETQYF	TGTGCCAGCAGCATTCAAGAGACCCAGTACTTC
few	TRBV19	TRBJ1-3	.	CASISWGSGNTIYF	TGTGCCAGTATCTCGTGGGGCTCTGGAAACACCATATATTTT
.	TRBV11-2	TRBJ2-2	.	CASSSRTGELFF	TGTGCCAGCAGCTCCCGCACCGGGGAGCTGTTTTTT
.	TRBV6-5	TRBJ1-5	.	CASWARHNQPQHF	TGTGCCAGCTGGGCCAGACACAATCAGCCCCAGCATTTT
.	TRBV20-1	TRBJ2-1	TRBD2	CSASVIAGLSNEQFF	TGCAGTGCTAGTGTTATAGCGGGGCTTTCCAATGAGCAGTTCTTC
.	TRBV6-6	TRBJ2-3	.	CASSLQRTLGNTDTQYF	TGTGCCAGCAGTCTACAGCGGACCCTCGGGAACACAGATACGCAGTATTTT
.	TRBV29-1	TRBJ1-1	.	CSAERQGLAEAFF	TGCAGCGCCGAAAGGCAGGGATTGGCTGAAGCTTTCTTT
once	TRBV11-2	TRBJ2-2	.	CASSLVSASNTGELFF	TGTGCCAGCAGCTTAGTGTCTGCCTCGAACACCGGGGAGCTGTTTTTT
.	TRBV7-9	TRBJ1-1	.	CASSGMADQNTEAFF	TGTGCCAGCAGCGGGATGGCGGACCAGAACACTGAAGCTTTCTTT
.	TRBV4-3	TRBJ2-3	.	CASSQDWARHSTQYF	TGCGCCAGCAGCCAAGATTGGGCCCGCCACTCTACGCAGTATTTT
.	TRBV5-1	TRBJ2-7	.	CASSAAGTQVLEQYF	TGCGCCAGCAGCGCAGCCGGGACCCAGGTCTTAGAGCAGTACTTC
.	TRBV28	TRBJ1-1	.	CASNPPGRTEAFF	TGTGCCAGTAACCCTCCTGGGCGGACTGAAGCTTTCTTT
.	TRBV28	TRBJ2-3	TRBD2	CASKGGGLAGGAYTDTQYF	TGTGCCAGCAAGGGAGGGGGACTAGCGGGAGGGGCTTACACAGATACGCAGTATTTT
few	TRBV6-2/TRBV6-3	TRBJ2-7	.	CASSYSIVQGEQYF	TGTGCCAGCAGTTACTCGATCGTTCAGGGCGAGCAGTACTTC
once	TRBV24-1	TRBJ2-2	.	CATSDLGRGNTGELFF	TGTGCCACCAGTGATTTGGGGCGGGGCAACACCGGGGAGCTGTTTTTT
.	TRBV5-5	TRBJ1-4	.	CASSLRNEKLFF	TGTGCCAGCAGCTTGCGGAATGAAAAACTGTTTTTT
.	TRBV18	TRBJ2-7	.	CASSPPSRGAYEQYF	TGTGCCAGCTCACCACCTTCCAGGGGAGCCTACGAGCAGTACTTC
.	TRBV7-2	TRBJ1-1	TRBD1	CASSSGTGLEAFF	TGTGCCAGCAGCTCCGGGACAGGACTTGAAGCTTTCTTT